Below, 20 T cell receptor beta chains from the same sample are listed, as sequenced in a study of shared clonotypes between healthy human individuals. The repertoire was sequenced with immunoSEQ multiplex PCR; TCRdb's copy has only in-frame clones and lacks some. Among about 490,000 clones listed, around three quarters were seen once. The material sequenced was PBMCs. The receptors stem from a woman between 40 and 50 years old in good health. Some clones in this sample may be carry-over from other donors' samples.

The CDR3 spells CASSEASNSYEQYF. CDR3 bases: TGTGCCAGCAGTGAAGCTTCCAACTCCTACGAGCAGTACTTC. The rearrangement uses TRBV6-1 and TRBJ2-7; D remains unclear. The CDR3 has 14 amino acids. V was clipped by 0 bases and J by 0 bases, with 6 bases between them. Germline values: CDR1 MNHNS, CDR2 SASEGT.

This clone appeared a single time. This sequence joins TRBV6-5 and TRBJ2-4, with 11 bases identical to TRBD1. V lost 5 bases, J lost 6 bases, and 3 bases stayed unmatched. This CDR3 comprises 14 residues. Germline assignment: CDR1 MNHEY and CDR2 SVGAGI. The CDR3 reads CASSGQGARNIQYF. In nucleotides, the CDR3 is TGTGCCAGCAGTGGACAGGGGGCGAGAAACATTCAGTACTTC.

The V call is TRBV7-3, the J call TRBJ1-6; possibly TRBD1 for D (6 bases). Germline V lookup: CDR1 SGHTA, CDR2 FQGTGA. The CDR3 is 15 residues long. Trimming took 4 bases from V and 7 from J, leaving 14 bases between them. In DNA, the CDR3 is TGTGCCAGCAGCTCGGTGGGGGGGCTGAATTCACCCCTCCACTTT. This sequence encodes CASSSVGGLNSPLHF.

Regarding this clone: Other DNA sequences in this specimen translate into the identical CDR3. The gene calls are TRBV2 and TRBJ2-5; TRBD2 aligns across 9 bases. CDR1 is SNHLY and CDR2 is FYNNEI in the germline V gene. The CDR3 has 15 residues. With V trimmed by 3 bases and J by 4 bases, 6 bases remained unmatched. The CDR3 loop is CASSEVAGEVETQYF. In nucleotides, the CDR3 is TGTGCCAGCAGTGAGGTAGCGGGAGAGGTAGAGACCCAGTACTTC.

The chain carries TRBV2 and TRBJ2-5; TRBD2 aligns across 9 bases. This CDR3 region has 14 residues. With V trimmed by 7 bases and J by 1 base, 4 bases remained unmatched. Germline V gives CDR1 SNHLY, CDR2 FYNNEI. CDR3 sequence reads: CASTRLAAQETQYF. The CDR3 region has the DNA TGTGCCAGCACCAGACTAGCGGCCCAAGAGACCCAGTACTTC.

This chain joins TRBV14 and TRBJ2-5; D unresolved. The V end lost 4 bases, the J end lost 5 bases, and 14 bases lay between the germline ends. CDR3 size: 14 residues. In germline, CDR1 is SGHDN, CDR2 FVKESK. In DNA form, the CDR3 reads TGTGCCAGCAGCCCGATTGGGATCGAGGAGACCCAGTACTTC. This translates into CASSPIGIEETQYF.

This chain links TRBV5-4 with TRBJ2-2, with D unresolved. Germline CDR1 SGHNT, CDR2 YYREEE (reference sequence). V lost 0 bases to trimming and J lost 0 bases, with 9 bases between them. The length of the CDR3 is 16 residues. CDR3 in amino acids: CASSLDPRPNTGELFF. CDR3 in DNA: TGTGCCAGCAGCTTGGATCCCAGACCGAACACCGGGGAGCTGTTTTTT.

V is TRBV7-2 and J is TRBJ2-7, with TRBD2 identical over 7 bases. There are 13 residues in the CDR3. Losses at the gene ends were 1 base for V and 6 bases for J; bases not matched to a gene: 3. Germline V lookup: CDR1 SGHTA, CDR2 FQGNSA. The CDR3 reads CASSLGLAGEQYF. The CDR3 DNA sequence: TGTGCCAGCAGCTTAGGACTAGCTGGCGAGCAGTACTTC.

The rearrangement joins TRBV5-1 to TRBJ2-1; a possible D gene is TRBD2 (6 bases). The germline V gene has CDR1 SGHRS and CDR2 YFSETQ. CDR3 size: 14 residues. The V gene lost 3 bases and the J gene lost 7 bases, with 14 bases spanning the gap. The CDR3 region is CASSSGELGNEQFF. In DNA, the CDR3 is TGCGCCAGCAGCTCGGGAGAGCTAGGGAATGAGCAGTTCTTC.

The rearrangement links TRBV28 to TRBJ2-1; TRBD2 matches 10 bases. From germline, CDR1 is MDHEN and CDR2 SYDVKM. The V and J ends lost 8 bases and 6 bases, in that order; junction bases with no gene match: 7. This CDR3 contains 14 residues. In DNA, the CDR3 is TGTGCCAGCCGCGAGCGGGAGGGATGCAATGAGCAGTTCTTC. Its translation: CASREREGCNEQFF. Together with reference TRBV28 and TRBJ2-1, the CDR3 gives the full variable domain: DVKVTQSSRYLVKRTGEKVFLECVQDMDHENMFWYRQDPGLGLRLIYFSYDVKMKEKGDIPEGYSVSREKKERFSLILESASTNQTSMYLCASREREGCNEQFFGPGTRLTVL.

This chain uses TRBV5-1 with TRBJ1-3, with D maybe TRBD1 (6 bases). Germline CDR1 SGHRS, CDR2 YFSETQ. V lost 4 bases to trimming and J lost 0 bases, with 11 bases between them. The CDR3 spans 15 residues. The CDR3 spells CASSPTGTSGNTIYF. The CDR3 DNA reads as TGCGCCAGCAGCCCCACAGGGACCTCTGGAAACACCATATATTTT. Filled out from reference TRBV5-1 and TRBJ1-3, the complete variable domain reads KAGVTQTPRYLIKTRGQQVTLSCSPISGHRSVSWYQQTPGQGLQFLFEYFSETQRNKGNFPGRFSGRQFSNSRSEMNVSTLELGDSALYLCASSPTGTSGNTIYFGEGSWLTVV.

The V and J genes are TRBV28 and TRBJ2-2; D might be TRBD1 or TRBD2, each matching 5 bases. Germline CDR1 is MDHEN and CDR2 is SYDVKM. The length of the CDR3 is 14 residues. With 5 bases removed from V and 5 bases from J, the gap between germline ends came to 12 bases. The CDR3: CASSGGVDTGELFF. The DNA of the CDR3 is TGTGCCAGCAGTGGGGGAGTGGATACCGGGGAGCTGTTTTTT.

V usage is TRBV5-1 and J usage is TRBJ2-3; D is unclear. This CDR3 comprises 14 residues. The germline gives CDR1 SGHRS, CDR2 YFSETQ. V was trimmed by 0 bases and J by 5 bases, leaving 10 bases between them. The CDR3 sequence: CASSLEIWGDTQYF. CDR3 in DNA: TGCGCCAGCAGCTTGGAGATCTGGGGAGATACGCAGTATTTT.

The rearrangement links TRBV18 to TRBJ2-2; 16 bases are shared with TRBD2. The CDR3 totals 20 residues. With V trimmed by 4 bases and J by 0 bases, 8 bases remained unmatched. Germline lookup yields CDR1 KGHSH and CDR2 LQKENI. CDR3 protein: CASSLQPGLAGGPNTGELFF. CDR3 DNA: TGTGCCAGCTCACTTCAACCGGGACTAGCGGGAGGGCCGAACACCGGGGAGCTGTTTTTT. The whole variable domain, filled in from reference TRBV18 and TRBJ2-2, reads NAGVMQNPRHLVRRRGQEARLRCSPMKGHSHVYWYRQLPEEGLKFMVYLQKENIIDESGMPKERFSAEFPKEGPSILRIQQVVRGDSAAYFCASSLQPGLAGGPNTGELFFGEGSRLTVL.

The V and J genes are TRBV21-1 and TRBJ1-6. TRBV21-1 is termed a pseudogene. This CDR3 is built from 17 residues. CDR3 bases: TGTGCCAGCAGAGGAAGCATAGCTACACATCATAATTCACCCCTCCACTTT. Translated: CASRGSIATHHNSPLHF.

The chain recombines TRBV19 with TRBJ1-2; D gene uncertain. Germline CDR1 is LNHDA and CDR2 is SQIVND (reference sequence). The CDR3 is made up of 12 amino acids. V was cut by 7 bases and J by 8 bases, with 14 bases left in between. CDR3 coding DNA: TGTGCCAGTACGGCGTTGCAGGCCGGCTACACCTTC. Translating it yields CASTALQAGYTF.

This clone was seen once. This chain links TRBV18 with TRBJ2-3, with 7 bases lining up with TRBD2. The CDR3 length is 17 residues. From germline, CDR1 is KGHSH and CDR2 LQKENI. Trimming removed 4 bases from V and 2 bases from J; junction bases left unmatched: 12. The CDR3 DNA follows: TGTGCCAGCTCACTCAGTCCCCCGGGACTACCCACAGATACGCAGTATTTT. Translating it yields CASSLSPPGLPTDTQYF.

The table lists this clone with a few counts. This may come from a read error, since a much larger clone is one base off. CDR3 nucleotides: TGTACCATCACCCCGGGACTAGGGTGGAATGAGCAGTTCTTC. As protein: CTITPGLGWNEQFF. V gene TRBV10-3 combines with J gene TRBJ2-1; TRBD2 agrees at 8 bases. From germline, CDR1 is ENHRY and CDR2 SYGVKD. The CDR3 extends over 14 amino acids.

The genes are TRBV21-1 and TRBJ2-7; the table's D call, TRBD1, was not checked against the DNA. TRBV21-1 is a pseudogene segment. The CDR3 loop spans 17 amino acids. This CDR3 is CASSKDRAETGIYEQYF. The CDR3 coding sequence is TGTGCCAGCAGCAAGGACAGGGCCGAGACAGGGATCTACGAGCAGTACTTC.

The rearrangement joins TRBV2 to TRBJ2-3; D perhaps matches TRBD1 (6 bases). The germline CDR1 and CDR2 sequences are SNHLY and FYNNEI. The CDR3 is 16 amino acids. Trimming took off 5 bases at V and 2 bases at J, with 17 bases between the two ends. The CDR3 loop reads CASSSQGPINTDTQYF. The CDR3 DNA follows: TGTGCCAGCAGTTCACAGGGACCGATAAACACAGATACGCAGTATTTT.